This entry features one TCR beta chain sequence. In the original workflow: By means of reference gene primer amplification, nucleated cell counts were estimated. Only in-frame clones appear in the TCRdb table, and some are missing; sequencing was by immunoSEQ multiplex PCR. Clone size and V and J calls were adopted from that table, with D and trimming inferred from the DNA. The sample yields roughly 150,000 clones, approximately 75% seen once. This sample is part of a study of blood T cell repertoires in COVID-19. At the level of the study: Material from acute and convalescent COVID-19 was sourced from the United States, Italy and Spain. T cells, B-cell-depleted T cells, or PBMCs provided the cDNA or gDNA that served as material.

The CDR3 covers 16 residues. The germline CDR1 and CDR2 sequences are LNHDA and SQIVND (reference sequence). V lost 6 bases and J lost 8; bases outside the gene matches: 14. The gene calls are TRBV19 and TRBJ2-2, with 8 bases fitting TRBD1. The receptor was isolated from a human donor in a cohort sampled during active COVID-19. Sequencing input: peripheral blood. CDR3 amino acids: CASSRVVAGGFGELFF. CDR3 nucleotides: TGTGCCAGTAGCCGGGTCGTGGCAGGGGGCTTTGGGGAGCTGTTTTTT.